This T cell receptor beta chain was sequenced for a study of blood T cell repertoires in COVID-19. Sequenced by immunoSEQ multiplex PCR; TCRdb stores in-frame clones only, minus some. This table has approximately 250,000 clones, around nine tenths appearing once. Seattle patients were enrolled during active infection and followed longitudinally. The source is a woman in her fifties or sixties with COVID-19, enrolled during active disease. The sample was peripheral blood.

The CDR3 loop is CATSDPTSGRADTQYF. The DNA of the CDR3 is TGTGCCACCAGTGACCCGACTAGCGGGAGGGCAGATACGCAGTATTTT. The rearrangement joins TRBV24-1 to TRBJ2-3; TRBD2 matches 14 bases. CDR3 length equals 16 residues. V lost 4 bases, J lost 4 bases, and 3 bases stayed unmatched. The germline CDR1 and CDR2 sequences are KGHDR and SFDVKD.